The T cell receptor beta chain described here comes from a study of identical twins. This clonotype was detected many times. In TCRdb, the 5' RACE reads were re-called with MiXCR into one record per CDR3 protein. The table has under 800,000 distinct CDR3 sequences, roughly 20% seen once. CDR3 size: 16 residues. Deletions cut 1 base from V and 0 bases from J, with 10 bases between. The germline V gene encodes CDR1 SGHVS and CDR2 FQNEAQ. These same data were also listed under a study on T cells expressing NK-cell markers.

This chain links TRBV7-8 with TRBJ1-5; D gene unclear. The TCR sequence derives from a woman younger than 35 in good health. The sequenced material came from PBMCs. This chain's CDR3 is CASSLVERLSNQPQHF. CDR3 in DNA: TGTGCCAGCAGCTTAGTAGAGAGACTTAGCAATCAGCCCCAGCATTTT.